Below are 9 T cell receptor beta chains sequenced from a single sample in a study of technical replicates of blood from several donors. The table came from immunoSEQ multiplex PCR; TCRdb's copy has only in-frame clones and leaves some out. The sample has about 88,000 clones, 85% to 95% seen once. Material: T cells isolated from PBMCs. The receptors here all came from a human donor in good health.

The rearrangement joins TRBV18 to TRBJ1-2; 9 bases match TRBD1. This CDR3 spans 16 amino acids. After removal of 3 bases from V and 4 bases from J, the junction contained 9 bases not matched to a gene. CDR1 is KGHSH, CDR2 LQKENI, per germline. The CDR3 region is CASSPTGTGSSYGYTF. In DNA form, the CDR3 reads TGTGCCAGCTCACCCACCGGGACAGGGTCTTCCTATGGCTACACCTTC.

The chain couples TRBV7-3 to TRBJ2-7, with TRBD1 matching 8 bases. The V and J ends lost 5 bases and 3 bases, in that order; junction bases with no gene match: 12. The V gene's germline CDR1 is SGHTA and CDR2 FQGTGA. The CDR3 has 16 residues. The CDR3 loop is CASSLALRDRIYEQYF. The DNA for the CDR3 is TGTGCCAGCAGCCTCGCGTTGAGGGACAGGATCTACGAGCAGTACTTC.

V and J are TRBV27 and TRBJ2-2; the D is unclear. The CDR3 contains 11 residues. Trimming pared 4 bases from V and 5 bases from J, leaving 2 bases between. The germline CDR1 and CDR2 sequences are MNHEY and SMNVEV (reference sequence). The CDR3: CASSSTGELFF. The CDR3, as DNA: TGTGCCAGCAGTTCTACCGGGGAGCTGTTTTTT.

The rearrangement uses TRBV30 and TRBJ2-7; D may be TRBD1 (7 bases). V was trimmed by 1 base and J by 3 bases, leaving 13 bases between them. From germline, CDR1 is GTSNPN and CDR2 SVGIG (reference sequence). The CDR3 totals 14 residues. The CDR3 sequence is CAWSDSGQVYEQYF. Here the CDR3 DNA reads TGTGCCTGGAGTGATAGCGGACAGGTCTACGAGCAGTACTTC.

This chain links TRBV2 with TRBJ2-7; 10 bases match TRBD2. The CDR3 runs to 17 residues. Losses at the gene ends were 2 bases for V and 3 bases for J; bases not matched to a gene: 10. CDR1 is SNHLY, CDR2 FYNNEI, per germline. The CDR3 nucleotides read TGTGCCAGCAGTGAATCAGAATGGACTAGCGGATACTACGAGCAGTACTTC. It yields the protein CASSESEWTSGYYEQYF. Filled out from reference TRBV2 and TRBJ2-7, the complete variable domain reads EPEVTQTPSHQVTQMGQEVILRCVPISNHLYFYWYRQILGQKVEFLVSFYNNEISEKSEIFDDQFSVERPDGSNFTLKIRSTKLEDSAMYFCASSESEWTSGYYEQYFGPGTRLTVT.

The rearrangement uses TRBV4-2 and TRBJ1-5; D perhaps matches TRBD1 (6 bases). Germline assignment: CDR1 LGHNA and CDR2 YNFKEQ. With 0 bases removed from V and 1 base from J, the gap between germline ends came to 10 bases. This CDR3 comprises 16 residues. This CDR3 is CASSQEGGLSNQPQHF. DNA for the CDR3: TGTGCCAGCAGCCAAGAAGGGGGATTGAGCAATCAGCCCCAGCATTTT.

J is TRBJ2-1 and V is TRBV7-9; tentative D call: TRBD1 (6 bases). Germline CDR1 SEHNR, CDR2 FQNEAQ (reference sequence). The CDR3 extends over 18 amino acids. V gave up 3 bases and J gave up 3 bases, with 21 bases separating them. The CDR3 spells CASSFILTGTLYYNEQFF. The CDR3 region has the DNA TGTGCCAGCAGCTTTATACTCACCGGGACACTCTACTACAATGAGCAGTTCTTC. The full variable domain, its missing parts supplied by reference TRBV7-9 and TRBJ2-1, is DTGVSQNPRHKITKRGQNVTFRCDPISEHNRLYWYRQTLGQGPEFLTYFQNEAQLEKSRLLSDRFSAERPKGSFSTLEIQRTEQGDSAMYLCASSFILTGTLYYNEQFFGPGTRLTVL.

The rearrangement links TRBV10-2 to TRBJ2-7; 7 positions agree with TRBD1. CDR3 size: 14 residues. J was trimmed by 6 bases and V by 8 bases; bases with no gene match: 13. Germline V gene sequence: CDR1 WSHSY, CDR2 SAAADI. CDR3 nucleotide sequence: TGCGCCAGCGGATCCCGGGACAGAGGCCTCGAGCAGTACTTC. Translated: CASGSRDRGLEQYF.

The genes are TRBV6-4 and TRBJ2-1; 8 nucleotides line up with TRBD2. The V segment lost 6 bases and the J segment 7 bases; nucleotides outside the gene matches: 5. CDR1 and CDR2 (germline): MRHNA, SNTAGT. This CDR3 contains 13 residues. The CDR3 DNA reads TGTGCCAGCAGCGGGACTAGTTATAATGAGCAGTTCTTC. Its translation is CASSGTSYNEQFF.